What follows describes a single T cell receptor (beta chain). The V and J ends lost 3 bases and 0 bases respectively, with 10 bases between them. The CDR3 is 15 amino acids. Germline V lookup: CDR1 SGDLS, CDR2 YYNGEE. Assay used: immunoSEQ multiplex PCR; TCRdb lists only in-frame clones, some missing. The table records over 150,000 clones, around nine tenths of them present only once. This sample stems from a study of blood T cell repertoires in COVID-19. Sequences were obtained from peripheral blood. The receptor comes from a woman of 80 years or more with COVID-19, enrolled during active disease. This chain connects TRBV9 to TRBJ2-1; D not certain. CDR3 bases: TGTGCCAGCAGCGAAAGTACGAGCTCCTACAATGAGCAGTTCTTC. This gives the protein CASSESTSSYNEQFF.